A single T cell receptor (beta chain) is shown here with its context. Its antigen is unknown. The assay was immunoSEQ multiplex PCR, and TCRdb's table has in-frame clones only and misses some. The sample includes about 110,000 clones, over 85% seen only once; the top ten take more than 2%. This sample stems from a study of T cell responses to AZD1222 COVID-19 vaccine. Study-wide results and limits: With two AZD1222 doses given, Spike-specific TCR breadth and depth both rose. Close to half of all spike-specific TCRs reportedly target regions of the variants that are unmutated.

V lost 2 bases and J lost 3, with 14 bases in between. The CDR3 is made up of 15 amino acids. Germline CDR1 is MNHNY and CDR2 is SVGAGI (reference sequence). Here the sequenced sample was peripheral blood, taken 28 days after the second AZD1222 dose. This chain joins TRBV6-6 and TRBJ2-7; possibly TRBD2 for D (5 bases). This sequence was found in an adult who received the AZD1222 COVID-19 vaccine. The DNA for the CDR3 is TGTGCCAGCAGTTACACTGGGAGTCTTAACTACGAGCAGTACTTC. Translated, it gives CASSYTGSLNYEQYF.